This T cell receptor beta chain comes out of a study of T cell responses to AZD1222 COVID-19 vaccine (dated by TCRdb to the early 2020s). Describing the broader study: A total of 230 to 250 trial participants underwent TCR sequencing, of whom 200 to 220 had received two doses of AZD1222 and about 25 had received two doses of the MenACWY control vaccine. Trial participants were enrolled into age subgroups of 18-55, 56-69 and 70-plus years, which contained approximately 150, 28 and 58 TCR-sequenced participants, respectively.

This specimen's time point label, per the study, means: about 28 days (+/-7) after the second vaccine dose. The sample's treatment or condition label, in plain terms: meningococcal conjugate vaccine given as trial control. Vaccinee samples came from UK trials COV001 and COV002, including a single-blind randomized controlled phase 2/3 trial of AZD1222 (ChAdOx1 nCoV-19) in healthy adults. Trial participant PBMC samples were collected at day 0 and day 28 after the second dose for TCRbeta chain sequencing. CDR1 SGHTA and CDR2 FQGNSA were looked up in the germline V gene. The CDR3 contains 17 residues, cysteine and phenylalanine counted. The read is trimmed to its CDR3 DNA, 51 bases read in frame from base 1. Relative to germline, V is 8 bases shorter and J is 4 bases shorter, with 23 bases between their ends. The CDR3 regions of human TCRbeta chains were analyzed by immunosequencing. The paper's processing steps were these. Repertoire TCRs were checked for matches against a reference library of SARS-CoV-2-specific TCRs that had been generated using the MIRA antigen-specificity platform. Breadth meant the fraction of unique TCRs that were SARS-CoV-2-associated, whereas depth meant the fraction of total T cells that were SARS-CoV-2-associated. Using the MIRA data, each spike-specific TCR was mapped to the spike region that the TCR reacts to and placed in a CD4 or CD8 class. Log10-transformed breadth and depth values were compared by one-way ANOVA with Sidak's multiple comparisons tests. The source is immuneACCESS, and TCRdb retained only in-frame sequences with V and J called. Part of the clones is not carried over; for the studies checked, unresolved V genes explain less than half of this, and the remainder is unexplained. V and J calls and clone size are as listed in that table; D and trimming were resolved from the DNA. The sample table lists some 180,000 clones, roughly nine tenths of them with a count of one. The ten largest account for about 3.5% of the sample.

Overall results and qualifications from the work: Conclusions about previously exposed vaccinees were limited because only a handful of AZD1222 recipients were SARS-CoV-2 seropositive at baseline. A significant rise in spike-specific TCR breadth and depth was observed after two AZD1222 doses relative to day 0 and relative to MenACWY recipients. Vaccine-associated CD4 TCRs spanned the whole spike protein, with dominant responses in regions 160-218 and 743-854. In the small 56-69-year group, the increase in depth fell short of significance, most likely because of low power. Most participants were white British and females outnumbered males, and the authors suggested that clonal diversity may have been underestimated. Because no day 14 peak-response samples were available, repertoires were characterized only after the peak T cell response. Epitopes outside the regions mutated in the B.1.351 and B.1.1.7 variants were reportedly recognized by nearly half of the unique spike-specific TCRs.

Regarding this clone: This clone's antigen is unknown. Base qualities were left out, and no much larger clone turns up one base away.

This chain joins TRBV7-2 to TRBJ1-4; no D segment can be confidently identified. The starting material was peripheral blood, obtained 28 days after the second dose of the MenACWY control vaccine. The receptor was derived from an adult who received the MenACWY meningococcal vaccine as a control. The nucleotides are TGTGCCAGCGCCGTGCGTACGGCAGGCGAATTTAATGAAAAACTGTTTTTT. Translated, this gives CASAVRTAGEFNEKLFF.